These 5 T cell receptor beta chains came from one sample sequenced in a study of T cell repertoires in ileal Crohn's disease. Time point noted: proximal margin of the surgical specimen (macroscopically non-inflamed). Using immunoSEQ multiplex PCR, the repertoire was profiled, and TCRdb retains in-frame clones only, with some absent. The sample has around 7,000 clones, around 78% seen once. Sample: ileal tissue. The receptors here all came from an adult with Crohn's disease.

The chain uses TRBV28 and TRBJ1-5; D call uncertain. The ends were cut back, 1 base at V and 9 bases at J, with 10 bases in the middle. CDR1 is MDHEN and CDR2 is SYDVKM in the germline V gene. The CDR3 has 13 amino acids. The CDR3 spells CASSLLDTGPQHF. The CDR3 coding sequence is TGTGCCAGCAGTTTATTGGATACTGGGCCCCAGCATTTT.

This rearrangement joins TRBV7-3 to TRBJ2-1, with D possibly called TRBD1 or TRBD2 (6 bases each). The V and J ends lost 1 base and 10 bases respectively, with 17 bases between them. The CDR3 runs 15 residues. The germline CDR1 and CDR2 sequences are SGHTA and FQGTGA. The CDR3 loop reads CASSLNHGSGGEQFF. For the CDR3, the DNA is TGTGCCAGCAGCTTAAATCACGGATCCGGGGGCGAGCAGTTCTTC.

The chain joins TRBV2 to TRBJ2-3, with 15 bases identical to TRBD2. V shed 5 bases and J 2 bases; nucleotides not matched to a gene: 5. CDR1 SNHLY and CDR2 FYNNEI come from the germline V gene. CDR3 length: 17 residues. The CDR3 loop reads CASSRTSGGVATDTQYF. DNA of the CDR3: TGTGCCAGCAGTAGGACTAGCGGGGGGGTAGCCACAGATACGCAGTATTTT. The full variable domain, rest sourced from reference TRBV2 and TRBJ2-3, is EPEVTQTPSHQVTQMGQEVILRCVPISNHLYFYWYRQILGQKVEFLVSFYNNEISEKSEIFDDQFSVERPDGSNFTLKIRSTKLEDSAMYFCASSRTSGGVATDTQYFGPGTRLTVL.

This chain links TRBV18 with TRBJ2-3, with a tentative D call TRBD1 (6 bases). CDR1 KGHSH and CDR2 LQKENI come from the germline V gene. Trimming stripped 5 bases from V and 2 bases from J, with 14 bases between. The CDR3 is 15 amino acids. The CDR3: CASSDSGVFTDTQYF. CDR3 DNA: TGTGCCAGCTCAGATTCAGGGGTCTTCACAGATACGCAGTATTTT. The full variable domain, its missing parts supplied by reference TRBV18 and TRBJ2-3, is NAGVMQNPRHLVRRRGQEARLRCSPMKGHSHVYWYRQLPEEGLKFMVYLQKENIIDESGMPKERFSAEFPKEGPSILRIQQVVRGDSAAYFCASSDSGVFTDTQYFGPGTRLTVL.

The CDR3 bases are TGTGCCTGGAGCCCCTTGGGCCAGGGAAAGTTGGTGAACACTGAAGCTTTCTTT. Translated, it gives CAWSPLGQGKLVNTEAFF. This sequence joins TRBV30 and TRBJ1-1; D possibly corresponds to TRBD1 (5 bases). V was clipped by 3 bases and J by 0 bases, with 23 bases between them. The CDR3 contains 18 residues. CDR1 is GTSNPN and CDR2 is SVGIG in the germline V gene (reference sequence).